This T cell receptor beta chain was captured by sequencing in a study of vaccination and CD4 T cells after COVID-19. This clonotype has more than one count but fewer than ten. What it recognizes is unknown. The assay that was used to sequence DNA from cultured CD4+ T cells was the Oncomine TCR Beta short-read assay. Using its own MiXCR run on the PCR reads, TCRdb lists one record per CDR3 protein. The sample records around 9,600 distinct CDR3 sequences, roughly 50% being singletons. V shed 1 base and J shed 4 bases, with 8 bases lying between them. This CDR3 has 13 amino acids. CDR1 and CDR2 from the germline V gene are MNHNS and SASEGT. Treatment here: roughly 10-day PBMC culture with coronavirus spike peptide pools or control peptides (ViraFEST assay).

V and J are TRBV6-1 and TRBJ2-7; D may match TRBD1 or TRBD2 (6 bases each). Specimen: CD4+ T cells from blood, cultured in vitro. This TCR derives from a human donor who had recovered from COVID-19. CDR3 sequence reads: CASSEEGGYEQYF. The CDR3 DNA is TGTGCCAGCAGTGAAGAAGGGGGGTACGAGCAGTACTTC.